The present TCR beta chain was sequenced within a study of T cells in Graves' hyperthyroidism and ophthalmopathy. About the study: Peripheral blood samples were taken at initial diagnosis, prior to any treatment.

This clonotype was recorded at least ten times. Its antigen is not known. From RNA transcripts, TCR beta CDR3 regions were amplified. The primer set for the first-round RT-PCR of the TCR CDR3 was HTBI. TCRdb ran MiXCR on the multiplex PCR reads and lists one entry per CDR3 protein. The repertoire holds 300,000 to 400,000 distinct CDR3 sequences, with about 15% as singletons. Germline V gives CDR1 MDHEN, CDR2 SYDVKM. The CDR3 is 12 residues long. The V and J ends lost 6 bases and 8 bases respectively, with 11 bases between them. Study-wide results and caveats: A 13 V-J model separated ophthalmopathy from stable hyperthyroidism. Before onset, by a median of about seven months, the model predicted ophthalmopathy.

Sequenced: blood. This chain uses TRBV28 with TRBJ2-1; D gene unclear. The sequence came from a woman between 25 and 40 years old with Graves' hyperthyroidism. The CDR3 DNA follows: TGTGCCAGCAGCCCCCCATGGTATGAGCAGTTCTTC. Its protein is CASSPPWYEQFF.